This is a list of T cell receptor beta chains from one sample in a study of blood T cell repertoires in COVID-19. Clones were read by immunoSEQ multiplex PCR, and TCRdb kept only the in-frame ones, dropping some. The sample has tens of thousands of clones, over 80% seen once. Sequenced: peripheral blood. Receptor source: a human donor in a cohort sampled during active COVID-19. The CDR3 runs from the conserved cysteine through the conserved F or W. Each record gives: V gene, D gene, CDR3 length, J gene, clone size, CDR3 DNA, CDR3 protein. D genes are given only for firm matches. Where a row states a size, it is once, few, many or the class of an expanded clone; other rows omit it.

V gene: TRBV5-4; D gene: NA; CDR3 length: 15; J gene: TRBJ2-7; clone size: NA; CDR3 DNA: TGTGCCAGCAGCCCCGGACATCTTGGGTCTTACGAGCAGTACTTC; CDR3 protein: CASSPGHLGSYEQYF
V gene: TRBV5-1; D gene: NA; CDR3 length: 13; J gene: TRBJ2-7; clone size: NA; CDR3 DNA: TGCGCCAGCAGCTCTCCGGGCTCCTACGAGCAGTACTTC; CDR3 protein: CASSSPGSYEQYF
V gene: TRBV30; D gene: TRBD1; CDR3 length: 14; J gene: TRBJ1-4; clone size: NA; CDR3 DNA: TGTGCCTGGGGACAGGGGCGGACTAATGAAAAACTGTTTTTT; CDR3 protein: CAWGQGRTNEKLFF
V gene: TRBV9; D gene: TRBD1; CDR3 length: 14; J gene: TRBJ1-1; clone size: NA; CDR3 DNA: TGTGCCAGCAGCCTAGGGGGCCTGGACACTGAAGCTTTCTTT; CDR3 protein: CASSLGGLDTEAFF
V gene: TRBV12-3/TRBV12-4; D gene: NA; CDR3 length: 13; J gene: TRBJ2-1; clone size: NA; CDR3 DNA: TGTGCCAGCAGTGTTGGGGAGATAAATGAGCAGTTCTTC; CDR3 protein: CASSVGEINEQFF
V gene: TRBV2; D gene: TRBD1; CDR3 length: 12; J gene: TRBJ2-7; clone size: few; CDR3 DNA: TGTGCCAGCAGTGAAGCGCGACAGGGGCAGTACTTC; CDR3 protein: CASSEARQGQYF
V gene: TRBV6-5; D gene: TRBD2; CDR3 length: 14; J gene: TRBJ2-4; clone size: NA; CDR3 DNA: TGTGCCAGCAGGGGAGCGGGAGCCGGCAACATTCAGTACTTC; CDR3 protein: CASRGAGAGNIQYF
V gene: TRBV6-5; D gene: NA; CDR3 length: 13; J gene: TRBJ1-5; clone size: NA; CDR3 DNA: TGTGCCAGCATACTAAGCGGCAATCAGCCCCAGCATTTT; CDR3 protein: CASILSGNQPQHF
V gene: TRBV18; D gene: TRBD2; CDR3 length: 16; J gene: TRBJ2-7; clone size: NA; CDR3 DNA: TGTGCCAGCTCACCAGGACTAGCGGGAGTTGGCTACGAGCAGTACTTC; CDR3 protein: CASSPGLAGVGYEQYF
V gene: TRBV7-2; D gene: TRBD1; CDR3 length: 14; J gene: TRBJ2-7; clone size: NA; CDR3 DNA: TGTGCCAGCAGCTTTCGGACAGGGGGCTACGAGCAGTACTTC; CDR3 protein: CASSFRTGGYEQYF
V gene: TRBV3-1/TRBV3-2; D gene: NA; CDR3 length: 13; J gene: TRBJ2-5; clone size: NA; CDR3 DNA: TGTGCCAGCAGCCAAGATACCTACCAGACCCAGTACTTC; CDR3 protein: CASSQDTYQTQYF
V gene: TRBV7-6; D gene: NA; CDR3 length: 15; J gene: TRBJ2-2; clone size: NA; CDR3 DNA: TGTGCCAGCACACGGTGGCAGGGAAACACCGGGGAGCTGTTTTTT; CDR3 protein: CASTRWQGNTGELFF
V gene: TRBV6-5; D gene: NA; CDR3 length: 14; J gene: TRBJ1-4; clone size: NA; CDR3 DNA: TGTGCCAGCAGTTACAGCCAGGGGAATGAAAAACTGTTTTTT; CDR3 protein: CASSYSQGNEKLFF
V gene: TRBV5-4; D gene: TRBD1; CDR3 length: 16; J gene: TRBJ1-1; clone size: NA; CDR3 DNA: TGTGCCAGCAGCACCGGACAGGCAAGGGTGAACACTGAAGCTTTCTTT; CDR3 protein: CASSTGQARVNTEAFF
V gene: TRBV29-1; D gene: TRBD2; CDR3 length: 16; J gene: TRBJ2-7; clone size: NA; CDR3 DNA: TGCAGCGTCAGGCCAGGGACTAGCGGGAGCTTCGACGAGCAGTACTTC; CDR3 protein: CSVRPGTSGSFDEQYF
V gene: TRBV5-1; D gene: NA; CDR3 length: 13; J gene: TRBJ1-1; clone size: NA; CDR3 DNA: TGCGCCAGCAGCCCGGGGAAGGACACTGAAGCTTTCTTT; CDR3 protein: CASSPGKDTEAFF
V gene: TRBV7-9; D gene: NA; CDR3 length: 16; J gene: TRBJ2-2; clone size: NA; CDR3 DNA: TGTGCCAGCAGCCGCAGGGTACAGGCGGACACCGGGGAGCTGTTTTTT; CDR3 protein: CASSRRVQADTGELFF
V gene: TRBV11-3; D gene: NA; CDR3 length: 13; J gene: TRBJ2-3; clone size: NA; CDR3 DNA: TGTGCCAGCAGCTTCGGGGGATACGATACGCAGTATTTT; CDR3 protein: CASSFGGYDTQYF
V gene: TRBV6-1; D gene: TRBD1; CDR3 length: 14; J gene: TRBJ1-2; clone size: NA; CDR3 DNA: TGTGCCAGCAGTGACGGACAGGGGGGTTATGGCTACACCTTC; CDR3 protein: CASSDGQGGYGYTF
V gene: TRBV28; D gene: TRBD2; CDR3 length: 16; J gene: TRBJ2-1; clone size: NA; CDR3 DNA: TGTGCCAGCAGTTTATGGGGAGCGGGAGGGTACAATGAGCAGTTCTTC; CDR3 protein: CASSLWGAGGYNEQFF
V gene: TRBV7-8; D gene: TRBD1; CDR3 length: 15; J gene: TRBJ2-1; clone size: NA; CDR3 DNA: TGTGCCAGCAGCTCGGGCAGGGGGCGAACCAATGAGCAGTTCTTC; CDR3 protein: CASSSGRGRTNEQFF
V gene: TRBV30; D gene: TRBD1; CDR3 length: 16; J gene: TRBJ1-5; clone size: few; CDR3 DNA: TGTGCCTGGAGTCCAACAAGGGGGCTTAGCAATCAGCCCCAGCATTTT; CDR3 protein: CAWSPTRGLSNQPQHF
V gene: TRBV29-1; D gene: TRBD2; CDR3 length: 13; J gene: TRBJ2-7; clone size: NA; CDR3 DNA: TGCAGCGTTGAGACTAGCGCCTCCTACGAGCAGTACTTC; CDR3 protein: CSVETSASYEQYF